This TCR beta chain stems from a study of T-cell memory formation after mild COVID-19. Study summary: In these data, TCR clusters were largely donor specific. Overall study results and limits: Clones that shrank (day 15 to 85) were balanced CD4/CD8, whereas later expanders leaned CD4+.

The CDR3 length is 14 residues. V gave up 0 bases and J gave up 5 bases, with 11 bases separating them. Germline CDR1 is SGHRS and CDR2 is YFSETQ. Constant-segment primers were used for 5'RACE, and the resulting TCR alpha and TCR beta cDNA libraries carried sample barcodes and UMIs. One entry per CDR3 protein, called by TCRdb with MiXCR from the 5' RACE reads. The sample holds hundreds of thousands of distinct CDR3 sequences, about a sixth seen once. Remarks on this clonotype: Its antigen remains unidentified.

Sequencing was performed on PBMCs or a T cell subset sorted from them (not recorded which). This sequence originates from an adult woman who had mild COVID-19 (a few samples of this study predate the infection). Cell type and time point are not known. The chain has TRBV5-1 and TRBJ2-5; the D gene is possibly TRBD2 (5 bases). In nucleotides, the CDR3 is TGCGCCAGCAGCTTGGAGCCATCGGGGGAGACCCAGTACTTC. This codes for CASSLEPSGETQYF.